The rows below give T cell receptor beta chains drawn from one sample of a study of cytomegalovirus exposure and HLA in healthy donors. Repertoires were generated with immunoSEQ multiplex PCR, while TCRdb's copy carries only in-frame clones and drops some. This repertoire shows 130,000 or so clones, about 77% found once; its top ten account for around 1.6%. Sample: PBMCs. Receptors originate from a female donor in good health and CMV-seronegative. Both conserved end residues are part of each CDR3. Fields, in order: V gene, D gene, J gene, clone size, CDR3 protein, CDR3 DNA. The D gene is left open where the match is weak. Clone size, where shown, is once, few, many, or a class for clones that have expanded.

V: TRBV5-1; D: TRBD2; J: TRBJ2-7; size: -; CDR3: CASSAGAYEQYF; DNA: TGCGCCAGCAGCGCGGGAGCCTACGAGCAGTACTTC
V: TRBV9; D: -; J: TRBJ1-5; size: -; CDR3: CASGESNQPQHF; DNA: TGTGCCTCAGGGGAAAGCAATCAGCCCCAGCATTTT
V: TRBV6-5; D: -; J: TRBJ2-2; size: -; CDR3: CASRPSPPTGELFF; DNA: TGTGCCAGCAGACCGAGTCCCCCAACCGGGGAGCTGTTTTTT
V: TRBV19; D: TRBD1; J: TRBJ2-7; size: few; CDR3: CASIDREYEQYF; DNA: TGTGCCAGTATTGACAGGGAATACGAGCAGTACTTC
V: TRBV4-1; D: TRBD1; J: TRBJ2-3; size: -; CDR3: CASSLEGGGTQYF; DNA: TGCGCCAGCAGCCTAGAAGGGGGCGGTACGCAGTATTTT
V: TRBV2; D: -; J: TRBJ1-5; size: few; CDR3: CASKRDSNQPQHF; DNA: TGTGCCAGCAAGCGCGATAGCAATCAGCCCCAGCATTTT
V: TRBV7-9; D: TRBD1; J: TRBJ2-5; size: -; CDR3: CASSPLRDSQETQYF; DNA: TGTGCCAGCAGCCCACTCCGGGACAGTCAAGAGACCCAGTACTTC
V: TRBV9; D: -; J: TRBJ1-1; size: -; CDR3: CASSVAAPGAGFLTEAFF; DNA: TGTGCCAGCAGCGTAGCAGCTCCAGGGGCCGGATTCCTCACTGAAGCTTTCTTT
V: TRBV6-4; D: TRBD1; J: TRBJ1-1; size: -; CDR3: CASSAGQGGTEAFF; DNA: TGTGCCAGCAGTGCCGGACAGGGAGGGACTGAAGCTTTCTTT
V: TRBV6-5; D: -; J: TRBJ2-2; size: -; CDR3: CASSFRQLNTGELFF; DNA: TGTGCCAGCAGTTTTCGCCAGTTGAACACCGGGGAGCTGTTTTTT
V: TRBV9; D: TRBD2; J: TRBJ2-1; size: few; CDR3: CASSSLAGDEFF; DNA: TGTGCCAGCAGCTCCTTAGCGGGGGATGAGTTCTTC
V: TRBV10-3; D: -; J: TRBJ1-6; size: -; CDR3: CAISERGSSYNSPLHF; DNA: TGTGCCATCAGTGAGCGGGGGAGCTCCTATAATTCACCCCTCCACTTT
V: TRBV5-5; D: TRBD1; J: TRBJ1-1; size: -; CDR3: CASSSAQETGGNTEAFF; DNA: TGTGCCAGCAGCTCAGCGCAGGAGACAGGGGGGAACACTGAAGCTTTCTTT
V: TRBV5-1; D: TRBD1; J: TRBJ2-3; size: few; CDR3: CASHQGGNTDTQYF; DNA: TGCGCCAGCCACCAAGGGGGCAACACAGATACGCAGTATTTT
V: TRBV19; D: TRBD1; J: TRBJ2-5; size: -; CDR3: CASSMGGTGELTQYF; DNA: TGTGCCAGTAGTATGGGGGGGACAGGGGAGTTGACCCAGTACTTC
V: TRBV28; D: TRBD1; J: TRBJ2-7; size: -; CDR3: CASSLPGQYYEQYF; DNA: TGTGCCAGCAGTTTACCGGGACAGTACTACGAGCAGTACTTC
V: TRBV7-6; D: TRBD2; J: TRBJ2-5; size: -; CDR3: CASSLVSGIFGTQYF; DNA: TGTGCCAGCAGCTTAGTTAGCGGGATATTTGGGACCCAGTACTTC
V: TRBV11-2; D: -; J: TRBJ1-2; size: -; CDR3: CASSPDSLGYGYTF; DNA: TGTGCCAGCAGCCCTGACAGTCTAGGCTATGGCTACACCTTC
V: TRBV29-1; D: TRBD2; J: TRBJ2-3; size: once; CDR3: CSAKGGRDYTQYF; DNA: TGCAGCGCCAAGGGAGGGAGGGATTATACGCAGTATTTT
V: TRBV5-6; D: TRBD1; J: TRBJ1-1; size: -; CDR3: CASSFPVNRGITEAFF; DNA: TGTGCCAGCAGCTTTCCTGTAAACAGGGGAATCACTGAAGCTTTCTTT
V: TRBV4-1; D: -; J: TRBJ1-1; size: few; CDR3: CASSQQGRTEAFF; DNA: TGCGCCAGCAGCCAACAGGGAAGGACTGAAGCTTTCTTT
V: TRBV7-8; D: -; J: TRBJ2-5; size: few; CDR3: CASSLAPVSSQYF; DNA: TGTGCCAGCAGCTTAGCGCCGGTCTCGTCCCAGTACTTC
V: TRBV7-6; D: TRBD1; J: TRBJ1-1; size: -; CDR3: CASSLRGGEGTEAFF; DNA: TGTGCCAGCAGTCTCAGAGGGGGCGAGGGGACTGAAGCTTTCTTT
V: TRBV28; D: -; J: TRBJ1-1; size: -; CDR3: CASSLYRENTEAFF; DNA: TGTGCCAGCAGTTTATACAGGGAGAACACTGAAGCTTTCTTT
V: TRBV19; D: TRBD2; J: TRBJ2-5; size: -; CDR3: CASNAGLAGGQETQYF; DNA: TGTGCCAGTAACGCTGGACTAGCGGGGGGCCAAGAGACCCAGTACTTC
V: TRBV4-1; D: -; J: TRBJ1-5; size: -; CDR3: CASSQEWPLGGSGQPQHF; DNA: TGCGCCAGCAGCCAAGAGTGGCCCTTGGGGGGTTCGGGTCAGCCCCAGCATTTT
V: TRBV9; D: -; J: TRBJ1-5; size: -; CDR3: CASSVVAGAGDSNQPQHF; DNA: TGTGCCAGCAGCGTAGTGGCGGGGGCGGGGGATAGCAATCAGCCCCAGCATTTT
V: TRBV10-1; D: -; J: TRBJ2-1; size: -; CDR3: CASSESGRSAKFF; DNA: TGCGCCAGCAGTGAGTCGGGGCGATCCGCGAAGTTCTTC
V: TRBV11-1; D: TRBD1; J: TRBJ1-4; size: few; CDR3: CASSSFDRATEKLFF; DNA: TGTGCCAGCAGCTCCTTCGACAGGGCAACTGAAAAACTGTTTTTT
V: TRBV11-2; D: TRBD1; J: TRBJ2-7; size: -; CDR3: CASSLLITGGSYEQYF; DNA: TGTGCCAGCAGCTTACTGATAACAGGGGGTTCCTACGAGCAGTACTTC
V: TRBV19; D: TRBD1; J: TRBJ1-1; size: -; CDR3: CASSGIQGLRTEAFF; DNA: TGTGCCAGTAGTGGTATACAGGGGTTACGGACTGAAGCTTTCTTT
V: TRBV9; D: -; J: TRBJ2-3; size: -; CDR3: CASSARTSTDTQYF; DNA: TGTGCCAGCAGCGCCCGGACTAGCACAGATACGCAGTATTTT
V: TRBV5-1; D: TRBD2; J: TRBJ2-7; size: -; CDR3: CASRTGLASYEQYF; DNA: TGCGCCAGCAGAACGGGACTAGCATCCTACGAGCAGTACTTC
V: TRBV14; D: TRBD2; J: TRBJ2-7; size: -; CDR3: CASSHLLAGGYEQYF; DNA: TGTGCCAGCAGCCACCTACTAGCGGGAGGCTACGAGCAGTACTTC
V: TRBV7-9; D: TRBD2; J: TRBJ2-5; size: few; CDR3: CASSSTNRLAGPQETQYF; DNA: TGTGCCAGCAGCTCCACTAATAGACTAGCGGGCCCGCAAGAGACCCAGTACTTC
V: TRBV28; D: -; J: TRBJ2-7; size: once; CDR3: CASTSVFPGSYEQYF; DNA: TGTGCCAGCACCTCTGTGTTCCCGGGCTCCTACGAGCAGTACTTC
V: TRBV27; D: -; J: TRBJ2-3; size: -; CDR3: CASTHGRVWDTDTQYF; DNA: TGTGCCAGCACCCACGGCAGGGTCTGGGACACAGATACGCAGTATTTT
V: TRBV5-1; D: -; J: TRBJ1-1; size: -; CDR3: CASSLSGGLNTEAFF; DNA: TGCGCCAGCAGCCTCTCGGGGGGGTTGAACACTGAAGCTTTCTTT
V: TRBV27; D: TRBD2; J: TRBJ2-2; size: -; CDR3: CASSFTLAGGNTGKLFF; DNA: TGTGCCAGCAGTTTTACTTTAGCGGGAGGGAACACCGGGAAGCTGTTTTTT
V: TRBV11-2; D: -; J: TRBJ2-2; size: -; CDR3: CASSRLKTANTGELFF; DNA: TGTGCCAGCAGCCGATTAAAGACAGCGAACACCGGGGAGCTGTTTTTT
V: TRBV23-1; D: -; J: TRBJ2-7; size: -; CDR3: CASSQQGRLYEQYF; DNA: TGCGCCAGCAGTCAGCAGGGGCGCTTATACGAGCAGTACTTC
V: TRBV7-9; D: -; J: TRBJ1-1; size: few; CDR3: CASSLESSEAFF; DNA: TGTGCCAGCAGCTTAGAAAGCTCTGAAGCTTTCTTT
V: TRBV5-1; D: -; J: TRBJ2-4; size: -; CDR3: CASSLKGNWGVAKNIQYF; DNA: TGCGCCAGCAGCTTGAAGGGTAACTGGGGAGTAGCCAAAAACATTCAGTACTTC
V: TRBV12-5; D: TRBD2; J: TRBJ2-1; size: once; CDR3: CASVLSGRARNEQFF; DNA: TGTGCTAGTGTCCTAAGCGGGAGGGCCCGAAATGAGCAGTTCTTC
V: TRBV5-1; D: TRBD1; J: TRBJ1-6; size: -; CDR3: CASSVQGDTNSPLHF; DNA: TGCGCCAGCAGCGTCCAGGGGGACACGAATTCACCCCTCCACTTT